This T cell receptor beta chain came from a study of T cells in Graves' hyperthyroidism and ophthalmopathy. Study summary: Initial diagnosis, before any treatment, was when peripheral blood was collected.

Study outcomes and limitations: Ophthalmopathy was predicted by the model a median of roughly 6.6 months ahead of onset. From stable hyperthyroidism, ophthalmopathy was set apart by a 13 V-J model. Most thyroid clonotypes that were expanded above 0.001 also turned up in blood.

Many counts were recorded for this clonotype. Its specificity is not known. Amplified TCR beta CDR3 regions derived from RNA transcripts. HTBI primers drove first-round RT-PCR of the TCR CDR3. TCRdb re-analysed the multiplex PCR reads in MiXCR, keeping a single row per CDR3 protein. This sample has about 560,000 distinct CDR3 sequences, with approximately 16% found just once. The TCR was taken from a woman aged 18-29 years with Graves' hyperthyroidism. What was sequenced was blood.

CDR3 residues: CASSLIAGLTDTQYF. The CDR3 DNA follows: TGCGCCAGCAGCTTAATAGCGGGACTAACAGATACGCAGTATTTT. V and J are TRBV5-1 and TRBJ2-3; 8 positions agree with TRBD2. J was trimmed by 3 bases and V by 2 bases; bases with no gene match: 5. The CDR3 has 15 residues. CDR1 is SGHRS and CDR2 is YFSETQ in the germline V gene.